This entry describes one T cell receptor beta chain. No cognate antigen has been identified for it. The input lacks base qualities; no much larger clone sits a single base away. This entry is derived from a study of OX40 agonist ivuxolimab in advanced cancers. About the full investigation: Ivuxolimab was an agonistic, fully human IgG2 monoclonal antibody directed against OX40 (CD134), a costimulatory receptor. Intravenous ivuxolimab was administered to patients every 2 weeks at six dose levels: 0.01, 0.1, 0.3, 1.5, 3 and 10 mg/kg. Of the approximately 53 patients in dose escalation, 19 had hepatocellular carcinoma, some 15 had melanoma, 9 had renal cell carcinoma and 9 had head and neck cancer. A male proportion of under 85% and a mean age of approximately 60 years, ranging from about 20 to 80, were recorded for the dose-escalation cohort. Prior anti-PD-1, anti-PD-L1 or anti-CTLA-4 therapy was permitted, and approximately 42% of dose-escalation patients had received checkpoint inhibitors. Partial responses were achieved by three dose-escalation patients, of whom one had hepatocellular carcinoma and two had cutaneous melanoma. The point of sequencing TCRbeta in the periphery was to test whether ivuxolimab changed TCR sequence diversity and drove clonal T-cell expansion. The paper describes the monotherapy dose-escalation part (N of about 57 patients) of the phase I trial of ivuxolimab.

Genomic DNA was isolated from the sorted cells so that the TCRbeta CDR3 region could be sequenced. The immunoSEQ Assay was used to sequence the TCRbeta CDR3 regions. In its TCRdb copy, this immuneACCESS table keeps in-frame sequences only and misses some clones. Where compared with another copy, unresolved V genes explain less than half of these, and the others have no known cause. This sample lists roughly 93,000 clones; approximately 80% were detected once. Roughly 6% of the sample goes to the ten largest clones. The trial excluded patients who had a history of autoimmune disease or were on systemic immunosuppression. Peripheral blood for TCR sequencing was collected from all dose cohorts at baseline, on cycle 4 day 1, and on cycle 7 day 1. Samples came from an open-label, multicenter, first-in-human phase I dose-escalation trial of ivuxolimab. Adults with locally advanced or metastatic melanoma, renal cell, hepatocellular, or head and neck squamous cell carcinoma were enrolled in the trial. Before TCR sequencing, CD4+ and CD8+ T cells were separately sorted from peripheral blood.

On the study overall, not on this receptor specifically: Clonal expansion of both CD4+ and CD8+ blood T cells was observed from baseline to week 6 at doses 0.1 to 3.0 mg/kg. In partial responders in the 0.1-3.0 mg/kg groups, normalized peripheral clonal expansion was found to be among the lowest, especially among CD8+ T cells. After ivuxolimab, CD8+ T cells had more expanded clones than CD4+ T cells on average. Antigen specificity was not determined for the clonally expanded peripheral T cells. Low levels of normalized T-cell clonal expansion were also seen in some patients who did not respond.

From the cysteine through the phenylalanine, the CDR3 covers 14 amino acids. Solely the CDR3 DNA is kept, with 42 bases framed from the first base. The germline V end is reduced by 0 bases and the J end by 6 bases; junction bases left unmatched: 8. Per the germline V gene (reference sequence), GTSNPN is the CDR1 and SVGIG is the CDR2. The chain is made from TRBV30 and TRBJ2-7; TRBD1 agrees with 7 junctional bases. The TCR comes from an adult with an advanced solid tumor such as melanoma, head and neck, liver or kidney cancer. Sequencing used CD4+ or CD8+ T cells sorted from blood, obtained in a trial of the OX40 agonist ivuxolimab. CDR3 sequence: CAWSVSGTVPEQYF. The DNA sequence is given as TGTGCCTGGAGTGTAAGTGGGACAGTCCCCGAGCAGTACTTC.